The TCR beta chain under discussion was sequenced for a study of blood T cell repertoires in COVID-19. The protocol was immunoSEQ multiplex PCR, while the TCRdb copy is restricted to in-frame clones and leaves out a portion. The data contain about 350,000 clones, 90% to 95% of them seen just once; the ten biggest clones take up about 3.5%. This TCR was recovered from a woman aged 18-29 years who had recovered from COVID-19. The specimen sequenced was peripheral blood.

The CDR3, as DNA: TGTGCCACCAGCACCAGACAGGGACTCTACAATGAGCAGTTCTTC. Its protein is CATSTRQGLYNEQFF. The gene calls are TRBV15 and TRBJ2-1; TRBD1 might be the D (7 bases). V lost 4 bases to trimming and J lost 3 bases, with 13 bases between them. Germline V gene sequence: CDR1 LNHNV, CDR2 YYDKDF (reference sequence). CDR3 size: 15 residues.